These T cell receptor beta chains were read from a single sample in a study of human T cells and chemical hapten exposure. TCRdb processed the RACE reads anew with MiXCR; each CDR3 protein has one entry. This repertoire shows some 60,000 distinct CDR3 sequences, roughly 12% found once; its top ten account for 3% to 4.5%. The material sequenced was whole blood, taken in connection with sensitization to the hapten diphenylcyclopropenone (DPC). The receptor set was obtained from a middle-aged woman with alopecia areata. Some clones in this sample may be carry-over from other donors' samples. Both conserved end residues are part of each CDR3. The D gene is left open where the match is weak. Clone size appears in some rows only: once, few, many, or a class for an expanded clone.

size | D | J | V | CDR3 | DNA
many | - | TRBJ1-2 | TRBV6-1 | CASTQDSLYTF | TGTGCCAGCACCCAGGATTCGCTCTACACCTTC
many | TRBD1 | TRBJ1-6 | TRBV19 | CASSTSDRLLGSPLHF | TGTGCCAGTAGTACATCGGACAGGTTGCTGGGTTCACCCCTCCACTTT
- | - | TRBJ2-2 | TRBV28 | CASSASRGRTGELFF | TGTGCCAGCAGTGCGTCCAGAGGAAGGACCGGGGAGCTGTTTTTT
many | TRBD1 | TRBJ2-1 | TRBV7-2 | CASTGGSYNEQFF | TGTGCCTCAACAGGGGGCTCCTACAATGAGCAGTTCTTC
few | - | TRBJ1-2 | TRBV6-5 | CASSYGGLYGYTF | TGTGCCAGCAGTTACGGGGGGCTTTATGGCTACACCTTC
medium-sized | - | TRBJ1-1 | TRBV9 | CASSAHPTGGNTEAFF | TGTGCCAGCAGCGCACACCCGACCGGGGGGAACACTGAAGCTTTCTTT
few | TRBD2 | TRBJ2-1 | TRBV3-1 | CATRSSSGPSSYNEQFF | TGTGCCACCCGGAGTTCTAGCGGGCCGAGCTCCTACAATGAGCAGTTCTTC
many | TRBD2 | TRBJ2-3 | TRBV20-1 | CSAEAGVHTTDTQYF | TGCAGTGCAGAAGCGGGAGTTCACACCACAGATACGCAGTATTTT
- | TRBD2 | TRBJ2-3 | TRBV9 | CASSRGSAAGGRRDTQYF | TGTGCCAGCAGTAGAGGTAGTGCAGCGGGGGGCCGACGGGATACGCAGTATTTT
few | - | TRBJ2-5 | TRBV11-2 | CASTRTGTAPETQYF | TGTGCCAGCACACGCACCGGGACGGCACCTGAGACCCAGTACTTC
- | - | TRBJ2-1 | TRBV9 | CASSPGGAVSVEQFF | TGTGCCAGCAGCCCAGGGGGGGCCGTATCTGTTGAGCAGTTCTTC
- | TRBD1 | TRBJ2-2 | TRBV29-1 | CSAMTGSTTGELFF | TGCAGCGCGATGACAGGGTCGACCACCGGGGAGCTGTTTTTT
few | - | TRBJ2-7 | TRBV19 | CASSIQGKVYEQYF | TGTGCCAGTAGTATACAGGGGAAGGTCTACGAGCAGTACTTC
- | - | TRBJ2-1 | TRBV6-5 | CASSYRWESPNEQFF | TGTGCCAGCAGTTACAGGTGGGAGTCCCCCAATGAGCAGTTCTTC
- | - | TRBJ2-7 | TRBV5-5 | CASSLASTAYEQYF | TGTGCCAGCAGCTTGGCGAGCACCGCTTACGAGCAGTACTTC
- | TRBD1 | TRBJ1-2 | TRBV29-1 | CSVGETTGGVYTF | TGCAGCGTTGGCGAAACGACAGGGGGGGTCTACACCTTC
- | TRBD1 | TRBJ2-2 | TRBV4-3 | CASGDRGDPGELFF | TGCGCTTCCGGGGACAGGGGTGATCCCGGGGAGCTGTTTTTT
many | - | TRBJ2-1 | TRBV15 | CATSRVGTEQFF | TGTGCCACCAGCAGAGTTGGTACTGAGCAGTTCTTC
- | TRBD1 | TRBJ2-7 | TRBV29-1 | CSVEVGTGGSDEQYF | TGCAGCGTTGAAGTTGGGACAGGGGGCTCGGACGAGCAGTACTTC